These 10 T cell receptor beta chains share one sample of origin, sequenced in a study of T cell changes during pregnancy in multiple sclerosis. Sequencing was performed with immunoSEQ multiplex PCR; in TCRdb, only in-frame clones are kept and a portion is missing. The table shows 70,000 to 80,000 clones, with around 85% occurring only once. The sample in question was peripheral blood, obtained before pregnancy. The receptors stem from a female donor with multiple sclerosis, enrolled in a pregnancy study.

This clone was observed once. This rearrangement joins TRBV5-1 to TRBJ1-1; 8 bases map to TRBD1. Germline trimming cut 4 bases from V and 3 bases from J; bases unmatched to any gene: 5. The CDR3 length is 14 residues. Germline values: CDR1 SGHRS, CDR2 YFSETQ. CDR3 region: CASSPPDRDTEAFF. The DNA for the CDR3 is TGCGCCAGCAGCCCACCGGACAGGGACACTGAAGCTTTCTTT.

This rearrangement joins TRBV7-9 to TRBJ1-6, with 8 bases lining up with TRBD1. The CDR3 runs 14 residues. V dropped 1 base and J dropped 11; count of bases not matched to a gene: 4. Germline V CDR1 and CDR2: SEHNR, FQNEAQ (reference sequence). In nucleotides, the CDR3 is TGTGCCAGCAGCTTAGAAGACAGGGGAGCACCCCTCCACTTT. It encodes CASSLEDRGAPLHF.

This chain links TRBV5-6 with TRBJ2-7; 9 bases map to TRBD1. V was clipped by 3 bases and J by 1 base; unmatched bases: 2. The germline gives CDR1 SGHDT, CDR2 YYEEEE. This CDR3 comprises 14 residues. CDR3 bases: TGTGCCAGCAGCTGGACAGGGGAATCCTACGAGCAGTACTTC. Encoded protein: CASSWTGESYEQYF.

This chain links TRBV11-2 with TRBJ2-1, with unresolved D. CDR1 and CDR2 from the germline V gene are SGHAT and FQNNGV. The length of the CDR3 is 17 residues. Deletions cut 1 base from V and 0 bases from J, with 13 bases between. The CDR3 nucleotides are TGTGCCAGCAGCTTAGGGGCAGCCACGAGCTCCTACAATGAGCAGTTCTTC. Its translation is CASSLGAATSSYNEQFF. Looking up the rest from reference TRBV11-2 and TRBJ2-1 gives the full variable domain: EAGVAQSPRYKIIEKRQSVAFWCNPISGHATLYWYQQILGQGPKLLIQFQNNGVVDDSQLPKDRFSAERLKGVDSTLKIQPAKLEDSAVYLCASSLGAATSSYNEQFFGPGTRLTVL.

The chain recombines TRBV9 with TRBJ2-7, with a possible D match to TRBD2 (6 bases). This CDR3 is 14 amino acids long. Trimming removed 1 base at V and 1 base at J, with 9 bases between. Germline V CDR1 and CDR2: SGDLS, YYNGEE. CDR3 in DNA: TGTGCCAGCAGCGTATCGGCGGGGTCCTACGAGCAGTACTTC. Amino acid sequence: CASSVSAGSYEQYF.

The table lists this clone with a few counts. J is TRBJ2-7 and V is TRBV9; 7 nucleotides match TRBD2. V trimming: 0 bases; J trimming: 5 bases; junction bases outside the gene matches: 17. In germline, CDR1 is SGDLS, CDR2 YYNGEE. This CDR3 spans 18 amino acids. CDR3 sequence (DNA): TGTGCCAGCAGCGTAGAAGGCAGCGGGGTCGTAGGGGCCCACGAGCAGTACTTC. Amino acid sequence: CASSVEGSGVVGAHEQYF.

CDR3: CSGFRRQGAFREQFF. DNA of the CDR3: TGCAGCGGCTTCAGGAGACAGGGGGCGTTTCGGGAGCAGTTCTTC. The rearrangement uses TRBV29-1 and TRBJ2-1; 10 bases map to TRBD1. The CDR3 spans 15 residues. V gave up 7 bases and J gave up 10 bases; unmatched junction bases: 16. Per the germline V gene, CDR1 is SQVTM and CDR2 is ANQGSEA.

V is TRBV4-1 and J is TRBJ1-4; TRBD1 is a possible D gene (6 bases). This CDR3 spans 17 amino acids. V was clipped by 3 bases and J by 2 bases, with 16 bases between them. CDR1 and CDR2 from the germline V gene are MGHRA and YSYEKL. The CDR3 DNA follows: TGCGCCAGCAGCCAGAGCCTACAGGGTCTTACTAATGAAAAACTGTTTTTT. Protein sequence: CASSQSLQGLTNEKLFF.

The CDR3 DNA reads as TGTGCCAGTAGATCAGGGGACATACCACCTTATAGCAATCAGCCCCAGCATTTT. Protein sequence: CASRSGDIPPYSNQPQHF. J is TRBJ1-5 and V is TRBV19; TRBD1 might be the D (6 bases). V lost 6 bases and J 0 bases, leaving 21 bases between the germline ends. The CDR3 consists of 18 residues. Germline CDR1 reads LNHDA; CDR2 reads SQIVND (reference sequence).

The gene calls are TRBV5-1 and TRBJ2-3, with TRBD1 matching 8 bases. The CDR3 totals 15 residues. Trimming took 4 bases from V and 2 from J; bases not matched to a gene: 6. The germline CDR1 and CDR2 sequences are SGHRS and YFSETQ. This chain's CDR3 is CASSGTGVTTDTQYF. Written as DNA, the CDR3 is TGCGCCAGCAGCGGGACAGGAGTAACCACAGATACGCAGTATTTT.